This TCR beta chain is drawn from a study of post-analysis software for immune sequencing data. General study findings and limits: Five TRBV segments appeared more often in patients than in controls, and TRBV5-6, TRBV5-1 and TRBV20-1 were among these.

Unique molecular identifiers were built into the TCR beta cDNA libraries. TCRdb ran MiXCR on the PCR reads and lists one entry per CDR3 protein. The table shows about 200,000 distinct CDR3 sequences, with 29% occurring only once. The CDR3 is made up of 19 amino acids. Trimming shortened V by 0 bases and J by 5 bases, and 24 bases separated the two germline ends. The germline V gene has CDR1 LNHNV and CDR2 YYDKDF (reference sequence). The table lists this clonotype with many counts. Its antigen is undetermined. The genes are TRBV15 and TRBJ2-3, with a tentative D call TRBD1 (5 bases). Sequenced: blood. This receptor was obtained from a girl aged 2 to 17 with multiple sclerosis. CDR3 in DNA: TGTGCCACCAGCAGAGATTGGGGCCACGGCAGAAGCTTCAGAGATACGCAGTATTTT. This encodes CATSRDWGHGRSFRDTQYF.